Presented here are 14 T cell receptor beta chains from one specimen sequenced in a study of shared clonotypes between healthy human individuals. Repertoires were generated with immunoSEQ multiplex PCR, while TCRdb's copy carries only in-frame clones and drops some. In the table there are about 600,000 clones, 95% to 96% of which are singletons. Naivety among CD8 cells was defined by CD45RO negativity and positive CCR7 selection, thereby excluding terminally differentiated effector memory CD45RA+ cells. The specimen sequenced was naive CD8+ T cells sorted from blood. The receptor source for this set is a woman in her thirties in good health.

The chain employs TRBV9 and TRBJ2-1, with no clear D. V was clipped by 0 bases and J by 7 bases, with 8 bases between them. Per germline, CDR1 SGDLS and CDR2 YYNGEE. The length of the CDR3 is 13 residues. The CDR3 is CASSVGLGNEQFF. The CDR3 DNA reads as TGTGCCAGCAGCGTAGGGTTGGGGAATGAGCAGTTCTTC.

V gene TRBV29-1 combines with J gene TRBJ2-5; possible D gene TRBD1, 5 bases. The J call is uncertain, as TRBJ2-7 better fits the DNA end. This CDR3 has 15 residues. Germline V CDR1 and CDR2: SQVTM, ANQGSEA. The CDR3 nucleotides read TGCAGCGTTATACTCGTGGAAGGGGCGGAGTACGAGCAGTACTTC. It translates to CSVILVEGAEYEQYF.

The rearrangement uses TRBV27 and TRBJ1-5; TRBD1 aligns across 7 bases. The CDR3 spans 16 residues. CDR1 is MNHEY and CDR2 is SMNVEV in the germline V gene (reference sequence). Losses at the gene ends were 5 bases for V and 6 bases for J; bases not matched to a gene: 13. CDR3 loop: CASSRLGGLDGQPQHF. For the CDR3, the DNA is TGTGCCAGCAGTCGGTTAGGGGGCCTAGACGGTCAGCCCCAGCATTTT.

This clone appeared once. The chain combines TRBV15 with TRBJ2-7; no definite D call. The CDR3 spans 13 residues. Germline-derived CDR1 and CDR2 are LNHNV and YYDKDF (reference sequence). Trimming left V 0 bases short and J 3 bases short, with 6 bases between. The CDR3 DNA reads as TGTGCCACCAGCAGAGAAAGTATCTACGAGCAGTACTTC. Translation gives CATSRESIYEQYF.

The CDR3 spells CASSWGPTEQFF. CDR3 coding DNA: TGTGCCAGCAGTTGGGGCCCTACGGAGCAGTTCTTC. The chain joins TRBV28 to TRBJ2-1, with D tentatively TRBD1 (5 bases). Trimming shortened V by 4 bases and J by 10 bases, and 11 bases separated the two germline ends. Germline V CDR1 and CDR2: MDHEN, SYDVKM. This CDR3 spans 12 amino acids.

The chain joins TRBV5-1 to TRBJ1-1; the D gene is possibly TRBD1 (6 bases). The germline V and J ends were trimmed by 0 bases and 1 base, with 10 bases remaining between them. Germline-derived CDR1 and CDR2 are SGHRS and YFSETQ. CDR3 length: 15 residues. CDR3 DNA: TGCGCCAGCAGCTTGGGGGAACAGGGGAACACTGAAGCTTTCTTT. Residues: CASSLGEQGNTEAFF. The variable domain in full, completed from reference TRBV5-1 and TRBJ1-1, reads KAGVTQTPRYLIKTRGQQVTLSCSPISGHRSVSWYQQTPGQGLQFLFEYFSETQRNKGNFPGRFSGRQFSNSRSEMNVSTLELGDSALYLCASSLGEQGNTEAFFGQGTRLTVV.

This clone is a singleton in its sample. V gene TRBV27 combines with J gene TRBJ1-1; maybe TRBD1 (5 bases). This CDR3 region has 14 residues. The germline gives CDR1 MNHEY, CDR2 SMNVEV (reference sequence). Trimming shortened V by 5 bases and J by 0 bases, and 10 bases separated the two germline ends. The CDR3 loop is CASSTQVMNTEAFF. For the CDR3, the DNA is TGTGCCAGCAGTACACAGGTCATGAACACTGAAGCTTTCTTT.

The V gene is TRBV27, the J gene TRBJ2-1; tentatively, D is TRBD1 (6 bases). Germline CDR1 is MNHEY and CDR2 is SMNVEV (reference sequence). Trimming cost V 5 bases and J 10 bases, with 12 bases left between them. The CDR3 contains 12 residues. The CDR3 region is CASSPPTGEQFF. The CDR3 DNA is TGTGCCAGCAGTCCGCCGACAGGCGAGCAGTTCTTC.

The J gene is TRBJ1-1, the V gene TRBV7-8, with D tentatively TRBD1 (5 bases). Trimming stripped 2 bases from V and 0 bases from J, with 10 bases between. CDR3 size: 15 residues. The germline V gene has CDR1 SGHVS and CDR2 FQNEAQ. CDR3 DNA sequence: TGTGCCAGCAGCTTAAAGGAGACAGTGAACACTGAAGCTTTCTTT. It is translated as CASSLKETVNTEAFF.

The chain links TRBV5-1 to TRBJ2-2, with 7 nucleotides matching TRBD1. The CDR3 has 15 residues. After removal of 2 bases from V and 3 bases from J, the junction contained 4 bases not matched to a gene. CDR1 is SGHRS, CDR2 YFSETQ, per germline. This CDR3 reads CASSFGTEYTGELFF. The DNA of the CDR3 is TGCGCCAGCAGCTTTGGGACAGAGTACACCGGGGAGCTGTTTTTT. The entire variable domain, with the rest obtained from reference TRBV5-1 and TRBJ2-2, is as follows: KAGVTQTPRYLIKTRGQQVTLSCSPISGHRSVSWYQQTPGQGLQFLFEYFSETQRNKGNFPGRFSGRQFSNSRSEMNVSTLELGDSALYLCASSFGTEYTGELFFGEGSRLTVL.

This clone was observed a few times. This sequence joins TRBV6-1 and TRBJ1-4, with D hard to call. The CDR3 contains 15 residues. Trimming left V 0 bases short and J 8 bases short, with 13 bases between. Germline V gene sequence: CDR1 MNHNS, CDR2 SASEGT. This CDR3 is CASSEALGLPEKLFF. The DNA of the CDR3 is TGTGCCAGCAGTGAAGCGCTTGGACTTCCCGAAAAACTGTTTTTT.

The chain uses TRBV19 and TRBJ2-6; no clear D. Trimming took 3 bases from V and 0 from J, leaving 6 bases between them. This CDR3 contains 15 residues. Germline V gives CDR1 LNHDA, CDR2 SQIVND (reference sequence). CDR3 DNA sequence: TGTGCCAGTAGTATCGCCCTCTCTGGGGCCAACGTCCTGACTTTC. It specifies CASSIALSGANVLTF.

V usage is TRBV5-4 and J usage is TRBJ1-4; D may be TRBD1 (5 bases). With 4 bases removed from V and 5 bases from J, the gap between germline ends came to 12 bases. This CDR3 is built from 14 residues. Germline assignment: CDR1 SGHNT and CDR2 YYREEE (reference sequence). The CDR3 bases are TGTGCCAGCAGCCGGGGACGGATCAATGAAAAACTGTTTTTT. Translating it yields CASSRGRINEKLFF. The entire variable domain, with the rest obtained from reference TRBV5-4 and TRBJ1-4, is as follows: ETGVTQSPTHLIKTRGQQVTLRCSSQSGHNTVSWYQQALGQGPQFIFQYYREEENGRGNFPPRFSGLQFPNYSSELNVNALELDDSALYLCASSRGRINEKLFFGSGTQLSVL.

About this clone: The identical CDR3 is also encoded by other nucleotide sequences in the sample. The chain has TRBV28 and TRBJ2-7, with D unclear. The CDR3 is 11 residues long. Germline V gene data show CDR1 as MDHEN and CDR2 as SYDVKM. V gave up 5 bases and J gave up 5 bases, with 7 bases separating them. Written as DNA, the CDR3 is TGTGCCAGCAGTCTTCTCGACGAGCAGTACTTC. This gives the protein CASSLLDEQYF. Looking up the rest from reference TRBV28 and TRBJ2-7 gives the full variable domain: DVKVTQSSRYLVKRTGEKVFLECVQDMDHENMFWYRQDPGLGLRLIYFSYDVKMKEKGDIPEGYSVSREKKERFSLILESASTNQTSMYLCASSLLDEQYFGPGTRLTVT.